This T cell receptor (beta chain) was retrieved from a study of blood T cell repertoires in COVID-19. Across the whole study: Researchers got acute and convalescent COVID-19 samples from the United States, Italy and Spain. T cells, B-cell-depleted T cells, or PBMCs supplied cDNA or gDNA.

The V and J ends lost 5 bases and 4 bases respectively, with 12 bases between them. From germline, CDR1 is SGHNT and CDR2 YYREEE (reference sequence). CDR3 length equals 13 residues. Original processing methods: Reference gene primer amplification yielded estimated nucleated cell counts. Generated by immunoSEQ multiplex PCR, the TCRdb table keeps only in-frame clones and is missing some. That table is the source of V, J and clone size, and D and trimming were worked out from the DNA. The data contain 200,000 to 300,000 clones, roughly four fifths of them singletons. This TCR derives from an elderly woman with COVID-19, enrolled during active disease. Material for sequencing was peripheral blood. The gene calls are TRBV5-4 and TRBJ2-5; D possibly corresponds to TRBD1 (5 bases). The CDR3 loop is CASRSAGRETQYF. DNA for the CDR3: TGTGCCAGCAGGTCGGCAGGGCGAGAGACCCAGTACTTC.